The 25 T cell receptor beta chains presented below share a single source sample, sequenced in a study of cytomegalovirus exposure and HLA in healthy donors. The PCR made use of 60 Vbeta and 13 Jbeta primers. TCRdb keeps only in-frame clones here, not all; method: immunoSEQ multiplex PCR. The table has around 120,000 clones, roughly two thirds seen once. The specimen was PBMCs. Every receptor here comes from a young man in good health and CMV-seropositive.

V usage is TRBV5-6 and J usage is TRBJ2-7; TRBD2 aligns across 10 bases. V was clipped by 1 base and J by 0 bases; unmatched bases: 10. This CDR3 contains 18 residues. From germline, CDR1 is SGHDT and CDR2 YYEEEE. The CDR3 bases are TGTGCCAGCAGCTTGTACACCGGGACTAGCGATTTCTCCTACGAGCAGTACTTC. Amino acid sequence: CASSLYTGTSDFSYEQYF.

The chain is built from TRBV15 and TRBJ1-2; D unresolved. CDR1 and CDR2 (germline): LNHNV, YYDKDF (reference sequence). The CDR3 contains 14 residues. The V end lost 5 bases, the J end lost 2 bases, and 12 bases lay between the germline ends. The CDR3 coding sequence is TGTGCCACCAGCCCTCTTCTTCTAAACTATGGCTACACCTTC. Residues: CATSPLLLNYGYTF. Using reference TRBV15 and TRBJ1-2 for the parts outside the CDR3, the full variable domain is DAMVIQNPRYQVTQFGKPVTLSCSQTLNHNVMYWYQQKSSQAPKLLFHYYDKDFNNEADTPDNFQSRRPNTSFCFLDIRSPGLGDTAMYLCATSPLLLNYGYTFGSGTRLTVV.

The CDR3 sequence: CSALAGSGANVLTF. CDR3 DNA: TGCAGCGCCTTGGCGGGGTCTGGGGCCAACGTCCTGACTTTC. The chain combines TRBV29-1 with TRBJ2-6; tentatively, D is TRBD2 (6 bases). Germline assignment: CDR1 SQVTM and CDR2 ANQGSEA. The CDR3 spans 14 residues. Trimming removed 7 bases at V and 1 base at J, with 11 bases between.

The table lists this clone with a few counts. The chain links TRBV11-1 to TRBJ2-7, with TRBD1 identical over 9 bases. The CDR3 runs to 15 residues. V trimming: 4 bases; J trimming: 5 bases; junction bases outside the gene matches: 9. The germline CDR1 and CDR2 sequences are SGHAT and FQDESV (reference sequence). The CDR3 is CASSYTGGTRHEQYF. CDR3 coding DNA: TGTGCCAGCAGCTACACAGGGGGCACTAGACACGAGCAGTACTTC.

The table lists this clone with a few counts. V is TRBV5-1 and J is TRBJ2-3, with 8 bases lining up with TRBD1. This CDR3 region has 15 residues. The V segment lost 1 base and the J segment 5 bases; nucleotides outside the gene matches: 6. The V gene's germline CDR1 is SGHRS and CDR2 YFSETQ. The CDR3 here is CASSLRQGAGDTQYF. The CDR3 nucleotides are TGCGCCAGCAGCTTGCGGCAGGGGGCTGGAGATACGCAGTATTTT.

This clone occurred a few times. The genes are TRBV6-1 and TRBJ1-1, with D possibly being TRBD1 (6 bases). There are 14 residues in the CDR3. Germline V CDR1 and CDR2: MNHNS, SASEGT. Trimming stripped 4 bases from V and 4 bases from J, with 13 bases between. CDR3 protein: CASSVHRAGTEAFF. The CDR3 DNA reads as TGTGCCAGCAGTGTACACAGGGCGGGCACTGAAGCTTTCTTT.

The chain recombines TRBV29-1 with TRBJ1-2; 9 nucleotides line up with TRBD1. Trimming cost V 6 bases and J 8 bases; bases outside gene matches: 16. The CDR3 runs 15 residues. Germline lookup yields CDR1 SQVTM and CDR2 ANQGSEA. CDR3 loop: CSVFKGTGPMMGYTF. The CDR3 coding sequence is TGCAGCGTCTTTAAGGGGACAGGGCCCATGATGGGCTACACCTTC.

This clone was seen only a few times. The V and J genes are TRBV5-6 and TRBJ2-2, with 7 bases lining up with TRBD2. V lost 2 bases and J lost 0; bases outside the gene matches: 4. The germline V gene encodes CDR1 SGHDT and CDR2 YYEEEE. The length of the CDR3 is 16 residues. The CDR3 is CASSFGLAANTGELFF. The CDR3 DNA sequence: TGTGCCAGCAGCTTTGGGCTAGCGGCGAACACCGGGGAGCTGTTTTTT.

The rearrangement uses TRBV7-3 and TRBJ2-2; D might be TRBD2 (5 bases). CDR3 length: 15 residues. V was trimmed by 2 bases and J by 0 bases, leaving 7 bases between them. Germline CDR1 SGHTA, CDR2 FQGTGA. The CDR3 nucleotides are TGTGCCAGCAGCTTACCAGCGGCGAACACCGGGGAGCTGTTTTTT. Translated: CASSLPAANTGELFF. Combining the CDR3 with reference TRBV7-3 and TRBJ2-2 gives the whole variable domain GAGVSQTPSNKVTEKGKYVELRCDPISGHTALYWYRQSLGQGPEFLIYFQGTGAADDSGLPNDRFFAVRPEGSVSTLKIQRTERGDSAVYLCASSLPAANTGELFFGEGSRLTVL.

This sequence joins TRBV9 and TRBJ2-1, with TRBD2 identical over 9 bases. The germline CDR1 and CDR2 sequences are SGDLS and YYNGEE. The CDR3 has 17 residues. Trimming took 4 bases from V and 4 from J; bases not matched to a gene: 12. In DNA, the CDR3 is TGTGCCAGCAGCAACAGACCTCGGACTAGCGCGTACAATGAGCAGTTCTTC. Its protein product is CASSNRPRTSAYNEQFF.

The chain joins TRBV11-2 to TRBJ2-1, with D possibly matching TRBD2 (5 bases). Germline assignment: CDR1 SGHAT and CDR2 FQNNGV. CDR3 size: 11 residues. Trimming took 11 bases from V and 9 from J, leaving 14 bases between them. This chain's CDR3 is CAWGAGGEQFF. The CDR3 DNA sequence: TGTGCCTGGGGAGCCGGCGGTGAGCAGTTCTTC.

The chain uses TRBV5-8 and TRBJ2-5; a possible D gene is TRBD1 (5 bases). The V gene's germline CDR1 is SGHTS and CDR2 YDEGEE. V was pared by 3 bases and J by 7 bases, with 19 bases between. The CDR3 spans 15 residues. The CDR3 reads CASSSLLTVRATQYF. CDR3 sequence (DNA): TGTGCCAGCAGCTCCCTCTTGACAGTGCGCGCGACCCAGTACTTC.

Comment on this clone: Sequence at one end of the junction differs from germline and may be a read error. The V call is TRBV29-1, the J call TRBJ1-1; D gene ambiguous. The CDR3 has 13 amino acids. Per the germline V gene, CDR1 is SQVTM and CDR2 is ANQGSEA. The CDR3: CSVARELNAEAFF. As DNA, the CDR3 is TGCAGCGTTGCGAGGGAGCTGAACGCTGAAGCTTTCTTT.

The chain is built from TRBV30 and TRBJ1-2; 7 bases are a match to TRBD1. CDR3 length: 13 amino acids. Germline CDR1 reads GTSNPN; CDR2 reads SVGIG (reference sequence). Trimming at V came to 5 bases and at J to 8 bases, leaving 11 bases not matched to a gene. CDR3 sequence (DNA): TGTGCCTGGGGTCTTCAGGGGGATCGGGGCTACACCTTC. Protein product: CAWGLQGDRGYTF.

This chain joins TRBV19 and TRBJ1-2; 9 positions match TRBD1. This CDR3 has 13 amino acids. CDR1 is LNHDA and CDR2 is SQIVND in the germline V gene (reference sequence). After removal of 6 bases from V and 7 bases from J, the junction contained 6 bases not matched to a gene. The CDR3, as DNA: TGTGCCAGTAGCACACAGGGGGCAGGTGGCTACACCTTC. Translating it yields CASSTQGAGGYTF.

V gene TRBV29-1 combines with J gene TRBJ2-2; 14 nucleotides match TRBD2. CDR3 length: 15 amino acids. Germline values: CDR1 SQVTM, CDR2 ANQGSEA. The junction had 6 bases not matched to a gene; V was cut back by 7 bases and J by 5 bases. Here the CDR3 reads CSAATSGRGTGELFF. The DNA for the CDR3 is TGCAGCGCCGCGACTAGCGGGAGGGGTACCGGGGAGCTGTTTTTT.

A few counts support this clone. The chain employs TRBV6-4 and TRBJ2-1; a weak D match, TRBD1 (5 bases). The CDR3 sequence is 15 residues long. Germline CDR1 is MRHNA and CDR2 is SNTAGT. V was cut by 0 bases and J by 1 base, with 7 bases left in between. This CDR3 reads CASSDSPGSYNEQFF. The CDR3 nucleotides are TGTGCCAGCAGTGACTCGCCAGGGTCCTACAATGAGCAGTTCTTC.

This clone was recorded a few times. V gene TRBV4-1 combines with J gene TRBJ1-3; 10 bases map to TRBD1. Germline assignment: CDR1 MGHRA and CDR2 YSYEKL. V shed 2 bases, J shed 1 base, and the junction held 11 bases outside the gene matches. This CDR3 comprises 19 residues. The CDR3 DNA reads as TGCGCCAGCAGCCAACGTTTCGGGACAGGGGCTTTATCTGGAAACACCATATATTTT. The encoded protein is CASSQRFGTGALSGNTIYF.

The CDR3 loop reads CASSGVGAPTYGYTF. CDR3 sequence (DNA): TGTGCCAGCAGTGGCGTTGGGGCACCAACATATGGCTACACCTTC. The rearrangement links TRBV6-5 to TRBJ1-2; possible D gene TRBD1, 5 bases. V was cut by 5 bases and J by 5 bases, with 18 bases left in between. Germline CDR1 is MNHEY and CDR2 is SVGAGI. The CDR3 sequence is 15 residues long.

V is TRBV10-2 and J is TRBJ1-1; 7 bases are shared with TRBD1. The CDR3 consists of 14 residues. Germline V CDR1 and CDR2: WSHSY, SAAADI. With 3 bases clipped from V and 0 bases from J, the junction kept 1 base outside the gene matches. The chain's CDR3 is CASSEGGLNTEAFF. CDR3 DNA sequence: TGCGCCAGCAGTGAAGGGGGCTTGAACACTGAAGCTTTCTTT.

The CDR3 DNA reads as TGTGCCAGCAGCGTAGGGAGTGTTGGCGGATTCCGGGAGACCCAGTACTTC. As protein: CASSVGSVGGFRETQYF. The rearrangement links TRBV9 to TRBJ2-5; D ambiguous. This CDR3 is 17 amino acids long. V was pared by 0 bases and J by 5 bases, with 20 bases between. CDR1 and CDR2 (germline): SGDLS, YYNGEE. Full variable domain (rest looked up from reference TRBV9 and TRBJ2-5): DSGVTQTPKHLITATGQRVTLRCSPRSGDLSVYWYQQSLDQGLQFLIQYYNGEERAKGNILERFSAQQFPDLHSELNLSSLELGDSALYFCASSVGSVGGFRETQYFGPGTRLLVL.

The rearrangement links TRBV5-6 to TRBJ2-7, with 7 bases lining up with TRBD2. There are 14 residues in the CDR3. V shed 4 bases, J shed 4 bases, and the junction held 8 bases outside the gene matches. Germline loops: CDR1 SGHDT, CDR2 YYEEEE. CDR3 loop: CASSTSDGGYEQYF. CDR3 DNA: TGTGCCAGCAGCACTAGCGATGGCGGGTACGAGCAGTACTTC.

The V call is TRBV28, the J call TRBJ1-1, with 8 bases matching TRBD1. Germline-derived CDR1 and CDR2 are MDHEN and SYDVKM. The CDR3 covers 16 residues. Trimming cost V 10 bases and J 3 bases; bases outside gene matches: 16. The CDR3 DNA is TGTGCCACCACGATACATGGACAGGGCACATACACTGAAGCTTTCTTT. Its protein is CATTIHGQGTYTEAFF.

The chain combines TRBV6-5 with TRBJ2-1; TRBD2 is a possible D gene (6 bases). Germline CDR1 reads MNHEY; CDR2 reads SVGAGI. The CDR3 contains 14 residues. V was shortened by 4 bases and J by 6 bases, with 13 bases between the two germline ends. CDR3 sequence reads: CASSFSGGANEQFF. CDR3 nucleotides: TGTGCCAGCAGTTTTAGCGGAGGGGCCAATGAGCAGTTCTTC.

The rearrangement links TRBV5-1 to TRBJ2-3; D ambiguous. The germline gives CDR1 SGHRS, CDR2 YFSETQ. This CDR3 region has 12 residues. Trimming removed 2 bases from V and 2 bases from J, with 3 bases in between. The CDR3: CASSLATDTQYF. The CDR3 DNA sequence: TGCGCCAGCAGCTTAGCCACAGATACGCAGTATTTT. Full variable domain (rest looked up from reference TRBV5-1 and TRBJ2-3): KAGVTQTPRYLIKTRGQQVTLSCSPISGHRSVSWYQQTPGQGLQFLFEYFSETQRNKGNFPGRFSGRQFSNSRSEMNVSTLELGDSALYLCASSLATDTQYFGPGTRLTVL.